This TCR beta chain is drawn from a study of T cells after yellow fever vaccination. Study-wide findings and caveats: Among all clonotypes, a small share was observed in both CD4 and CD8 compartments.

Details on this clonotype: Its cognate antigen is unknown.

By 5'RACE template switching, TCR cDNA was produced, with a universal primer site and UMIs added in the process. TCRdb processed the 5' RACE reads anew with MiXCR; each CDR3 protein has one entry. The sample shows about 160,000 distinct CDR3 sequences, 6% to 7.5% of them seen only once. Deletions cut 7 bases from V and 8 bases from J, with 25 bases between. The CDR3 is 16 amino acids. CDR1 and CDR2 from the germline V gene are SGHRS and YFSETQ. The receptor was isolated from a man younger than 30 who received the YFV17D yellow fever vaccine. The chain is built from TRBV5-1 and TRBJ2-4, with TRBD1 as a possible D gene (5 bases). The sequenced sample was CD4+ T cells sorted from PBMCs, obtained about 5 days after the first yellow fever vaccination. CDR3 region: CASRPRTGVGRDIQYF. CDR3 DNA: TGCGCCAGCCGCCCGCGAACAGGTGTGGGTCGAGACATTCAGTACTTC.